This T cell receptor beta chain was sequenced for a study of identical twins. Points from the study as a whole: It was cross-sectional statistical analysis, not following the same donors, that the conclusions relied on.

TCRdb recomputed calls from the 5' RACE reads with MiXCR, one row per CDR3 protein. The sample lists 430,000 or so distinct CDR3 sequences, approximately 25% occurring once. This clonotype turned up a few times. No antigen is known for it. CDR3 length: 15 amino acids. Germline V gene sequence: CDR1 SGDLS, CDR2 YYNGEE. Trimming removed 0 bases at V and 0 bases at J, with 8 bases between. The data also belong to a second study, concerning T cells expressing NK-cell markers. That paper notes: Repertoires of TCR beta were obtained from T cells sorted as CD3+CD56+NKG2C+, CD3+CD56+NKG2C- and CD3+CD56-NKG2C+. HCMV specificity of the expanded NKG2C+ T cell clones stayed unclear.

Sequenced: CD4+ T cells sorted from blood. This TCR was recovered from a woman in her late teens or twenties in good health. V is TRBV9 and J is TRBJ2-3, with D unresolved. The CDR3 DNA follows: TGTGCCAGCAGCGTAGGAAGACCTAGCACAGATACGCAGTATTTT. This codes for CASSVGRPSTDTQYF.